These 25 T cell receptor beta chains came from one sample sequenced in a study of blood T cell repertoires in COVID-19. Measured with immunoSEQ multiplex PCR; TCRdb has only the in-frame clones, and not every one. The sample yields 300,000 to 450,000 clones, 70% to 90% seen once. Sequencing was done on a sample of PBMCs or T cells enriched from blood (not recorded which). Receptors were obtained from a man between 25 and 39 years old who had recovered from COVID-19.

In this sample, this clone turned up a few times. This chain connects TRBV4-2 to TRBJ2-3; D possibly corresponds to TRBD2 (5 bases). The CDR3 has 16 residues. Between the trimmed V and J ends, which lost 0 bases and 1 base, there was a span of 11 bases. CDR1 and CDR2 from the germline V gene are LGHNA and YNFKEQ. CDR3 loop: CASSQERASGTDTQYF. The CDR3 bases are TGTGCCAGCAGCCAAGAGAGGGCGAGCGGCACAGATACGCAGTATTTT.

The chain couples TRBV18 to TRBJ1-2; tentative D call: TRBD1 (5 bases). Deletions cut 2 bases from V and 8 bases from J, with 12 bases between. CDR3 length: 13 residues. Germline V gives CDR1 KGHSH, CDR2 LQKENI. CDR3: CASSPGGAVGYTF. Here the CDR3 DNA reads TGTGCCAGCTCACCAGGTGGGGCCGTCGGCTACACCTTC.

The chain has TRBV7-9 and TRBJ1-1; D remains unclear. V lost 5 bases and J 1 base, leaving 11 bases between the germline ends. The CDR3 length is 14 residues. CDR1 and CDR2 from the germline V gene are SEHNR and FQNEAQ (reference sequence). CDR3 coding DNA: TGTGCCAGCAGCCCTACCCCAGGGAACACTGAAGCTTTCTTT. It specifies CASSPTPGNTEAFF.

V and J are TRBV5-5 and TRBJ1-1, with D possibly TRBD1 on 6 matching bases. The CDR3 runs to 14 residues. Germline CDR1 is SGHKS and CDR2 is YYEKEE (reference sequence). V gave up 4 bases and J gave up 1 base, with 11 bases separating them. CDR3 region: CASSPLTGNTEAFF. CDR3 in DNA: TGTGCCAGCAGCCCACTGACAGGGAACACTGAAGCTTTCTTT.

The CDR3 DNA reads TGTGCCAGCAGCCAGGACAGGGCTGGAAACACCATATATTTT. This translates into CASSQDRAGNTIYF. The chain carries TRBV28 and TRBJ1-3, with 8 bases that match TRBD1. V gave up 6 bases and J gave up 2 bases; unmatched junction bases: 3. From germline, CDR1 is MDHEN and CDR2 SYDVKM. This CDR3 spans 14 amino acids. The variable domain in full, with the rest retrieved from reference TRBV28 and TRBJ1-3, is DVKVTQSSRYLVKRTGEKVFLECVQDMDHENMFWYRQDPGLGLRLIYFSYDVKMKEKGDIPEGYSVSREKKERFSLILESASTNQTSMYLCASSQDRAGNTIYFGEGSWLTVV.

The chain is built from TRBV14 and TRBJ1-2; perhaps TRBD1 as D (5 bases). The germline CDR1 and CDR2 sequences are SGHDN and FVKESK. V lost 3 bases to trimming and J lost 8 bases, with 16 bases between them. The CDR3 has 14 amino acids. CDR3 in DNA: TGTGCCAGCAGCCATTCCCGGGGGTACTCGGGCTACACCTTC. Translated, it gives CASSHSRGYSGYTF.

This clone turned up a few times. This rearrangement joins TRBV29-1 to TRBJ2-2; D not certain. CDR1 is SQVTM and CDR2 is ANQGSEA in the germline V gene. The ends were cut back, 4 bases at V and 0 bases at J, with 6 bases in the middle. The CDR3 totals 13 residues. In nucleotides, the CDR3 is TGCAGCGTTGTAGTGACGAACACCGGGGAGCTGTTTTTT. Amino acid sequence: CSVVVTNTGELFF.

The chain employs TRBV6-1 and TRBJ2-7, with 8 bases matching TRBD1. Germline V gene data show CDR1 as MNHNS and CDR2 as SASEGT. The CDR3 covers 15 residues. V trimming: 2 bases; J trimming: 5 bases; junction bases outside the gene matches: 8. CDR3 in amino acids: CASSEPGQGGHEQYF. The CDR3 DNA reads as TGTGCCAGCAGTGAACCAGGACAGGGTGGCCACGAGCAGTACTTC.

This clone was counted once. The V and J genes are TRBV12-3 or TRBV12-4 and TRBJ1-2; weak D call: TRBD1 (5 bases). V was pared by 2 bases and J by 4 bases, with 8 bases between. There are 13 residues in the CDR3. This CDR3 reads CASSLRGSYGYTF. The CDR3, as DNA: TGTGCCAGCAGTTTAAGGGGAAGCTATGGCTACACCTTC.

The genes are TRBV7-6 and TRBJ1-1; the match to TRBD1 covers 8 bases. Germline V CDR1 and CDR2: SGHVS, FNYEAQ. This CDR3 is 14 amino acids long. V shed 6 bases and J 1 base; nucleotides not matched to a gene: 4. CDR3 nucleotides: TGTGCCAGCAGACCCGGACAGGGGAACACTGAAGCTTTCTTT. Its translation: CASRPGQGNTEAFF.

The chain links TRBV5-1 to TRBJ1-6, with D perhaps TRBD1 (5 bases). CDR3 length: 17 amino acids. V shed 4 bases and J shed 7 bases, with 21 bases lying between them. Germline-derived CDR1 and CDR2 are SGHRS and YFSETQ. Here the CDR3 DNA reads TGCGCCAGCAGCCTAGGGGAGGAGGGCGGTAGGAATTCACCCCTCCACTTT. This sequence encodes CASSLGEEGGRNSPLHF.

The rearrangement joins TRBV6-5 to TRBJ1-2; possibly TRBD1 for D (6 bases). Germline V gene sequence: CDR1 MNHEY, CDR2 SVGAGI. This CDR3 has 14 amino acids. Trimming removed 9 bases at V and 2 bases at J, with 16 bases between. The CDR3: CASRPLDSNYGYTF. The CDR3 DNA sequence: TGTGCCAGTAGACCCCTGGACAGCAACTATGGCTACACCTTC.

The chain links TRBV7-9 to TRBJ2-1; 8 bases map to TRBD1. The germline V gene encodes CDR1 SEHNR and CDR2 FQNEAQ (reference sequence). This CDR3 contains 15 residues. J was trimmed by 3 bases and V by 4 bases; bases with no gene match: 5. The CDR3 DNA is TGTGCCAGCAGCTCGCGGACAGGGAACTACAATGAGCAGTTCTTC. This encodes CASSSRTGNYNEQFF.

The chain has TRBV3-1 (or the pseudogene TRBV3-2) and TRBJ2-3, with TRBD2 matching over 10 bases. This CDR3 is built from 19 residues. V lost 1 base, J lost 1 base, and 11 bases stayed unmatched. Germline V CDR1 and CDR2: LGHDT, YNNKEL (reference sequence). CDR3 DNA: TGTGCCAGCAGCCAAGGAGGTAGCGGGGGGTCCGGGGGCACAGATACGCAGTATTTT. Translation: CASSQGGSGGSGGTDTQYF.

The gene calls are TRBV9 and TRBJ1-4; 7 bases align to TRBD1. The CDR3 sequence is 13 residues long. Germline V gene lookup returns CDR1 SGDLS and CDR2 YYNGEE. The trim removed 4 bases at V and 11 bases at J, leaving 8 bases unmatched. The CDR3 DNA is TGTGCCAGCAGCCCCCCGACAGGGAACAAACTGTTTTTT. It specifies CASSPPTGNKLFF.

CDR3 loop: CSAHRETQYF. CDR3 sequence (DNA): TGCAGTGCTCACCGGGAGACCCAGTACTTC. The chain joins TRBV20-1 to TRBJ2-5; D not resolved. Germline-derived CDR1 and CDR2 are DFQATT and SNEGSKA (reference sequence). V was shortened by 5 bases and J by 5 bases, with 6 bases between the two germline ends. CDR3 length: 10 amino acids.

This rearrangement joins TRBV5-1 to TRBJ2-3, with 7 bases that match TRBD1. Germline V gene sequence: CDR1 SGHRS, CDR2 YFSETQ. The CDR3 covers 14 residues. Losses at the gene ends were 0 bases for V and 5 bases for J; bases not matched to a gene: 3. The CDR3 is CASSLARGRDTQYF. DNA of the CDR3: TGCGCCAGCAGCTTGGCCAGGGGGAGAGATACGCAGTATTTT.

The CDR3 sequence is CATSDTRDRNSGANVLTF. The CDR3, as DNA: TGTGCCACCAGTGATACCCGGGACAGGAACTCTGGGGCCAACGTCCTGACTTTC. The rearrangement links TRBV24-1 to TRBJ2-6, with 8 nucleotides matching TRBD1. Germline CDR1 and CDR2: KGHDR and SFDVKD. J was trimmed by 0 bases and V by 3 bases; bases with no gene match: 6. The CDR3 has 18 amino acids.

The rearrangement links TRBV12-2 to TRBJ2-1; the table names TRBD2, a call not compared with the DNA. TRBV12-2 is deemed a pseudogene. This CDR3 comprises 17 residues. The CDR3 DNA reads as TGTGCAAGTCGCTTGGCTAGCGGGGGCCATTCCCTCAATGAGCAGTTCTTC. Encoded protein: CASRLASGGHSLNEQFF.

This clone was counted once. The V call is TRBV19, the J call TRBJ2-2, with a possible D match to TRBD2 (5 bases). Germline V CDR1 and CDR2: LNHDA, SQIVND (reference sequence). V was pared by 9 bases and J by 2 bases, with 13 bases between. The CDR3 covers 14 residues. CDR3 sequence reads: CASGTSVNTGELFF. The CDR3 nucleotides read TGTGCCAGCGGTACTAGTGTTAACACCGGGGAGCTGTTTTTT.

The chain carries TRBV7-9 and TRBJ1-2; no clear D gene. This CDR3 has 13 residues. Trimming left V 4 bases short and J 5 bases short, with 11 bases between. Germline V gene sequence: CDR1 SEHNR, CDR2 FQNEAQ (reference sequence). CDR3 DNA sequence: TGTGCCAGCAGCTCGCGTCGGGATTATGGCTACACCTTC. Amino acid sequence: CASSSRRDYGYTF. Based on the CDR3 plus reference TRBV7-9 and TRBJ1-2, the full variable domain is DTGVSQNPRHKITKRGQNVTFRCDPISEHNRLYWYRQTLGQGPEFLTYFQNEAQLEKSRLLSDRFSAERPKGSFSTLEIQRTEQGDSAMYLCASSSRRDYGYTFGSGTRLTVV.

The chain uses TRBV27 and TRBJ2-1; 7 nucleotides line up with TRBD2. V lost 3 bases to trimming and J lost 6 bases; unmatched junction nucleotides: 8. The CDR3 covers 15 residues. Looked up from germline, CDR1 is MNHEY and CDR2 is SMNVEV (reference sequence). CDR3 nucleotides: TGTGCCAGCAGTTTTTGGGGGGGGTCTGGCAATGAGCAGTTCTTC. Its protein is CASSFWGGSGNEQFF.

The rearrangement uses TRBV9 and TRBJ1-5; tentatively, D is TRBD1 (5 bases). The ends were cut back, 2 bases at V and 0 bases at J, with 9 bases in the middle. CDR1 is SGDLS, CDR2 YYNGEE, per germline. The CDR3 has 15 amino acids. CDR3 DNA: TGTGCCAGCAGCGTTACAGGAGATAGCAATCAGCCCCAGCATTTT. As protein: CASSVTGDSNQPQHF.

The chain carries TRBV4-3 and TRBJ1-5; D not resolved. Germline assignment: CDR1 LGHNA and CDR2 YSLEER. V was pared by 1 base and J by 5 bases, with 12 bases between. The CDR3 is made up of 15 amino acids. DNA of the CDR3: TGCGCCAGCAGCCAAGGATTAACAGACCATCAGCCCCAGCATTTT. Amino acids: CASSQGLTDHQPQHF.

The rearrangement uses TRBV12-2 and TRBJ2-7; the table's D call of TRBD1 was not tested on the DNA. TRBV12-2 is noted as a pseudogene. The CDR3 has 15 amino acids. CDR3 DNA sequence: TGTGCAAGTCGCTTAGCTTCGGACAGGGCCCACGAGCAGTACTTC. Residues: CASRLASDRAHEQYF.